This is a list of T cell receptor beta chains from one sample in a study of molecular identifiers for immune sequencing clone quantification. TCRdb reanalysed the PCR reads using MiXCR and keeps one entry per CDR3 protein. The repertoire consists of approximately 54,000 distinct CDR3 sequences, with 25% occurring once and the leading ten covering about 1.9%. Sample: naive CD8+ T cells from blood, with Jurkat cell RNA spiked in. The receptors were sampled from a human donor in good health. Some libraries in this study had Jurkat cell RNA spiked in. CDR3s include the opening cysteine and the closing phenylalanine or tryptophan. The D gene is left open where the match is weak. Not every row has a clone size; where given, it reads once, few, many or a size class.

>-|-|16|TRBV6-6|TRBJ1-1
CTSSYPDGYMNTEAFF
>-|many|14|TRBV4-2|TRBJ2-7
CASSPTRGSYEQYF
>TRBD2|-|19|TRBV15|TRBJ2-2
CATAAVETSGKMNTGELFF
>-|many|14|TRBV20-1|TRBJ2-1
CSASEVDAFNEQFF
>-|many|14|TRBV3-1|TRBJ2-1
CASSQDSGARSEFF
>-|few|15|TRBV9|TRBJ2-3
CASSTDASFTDTQYF
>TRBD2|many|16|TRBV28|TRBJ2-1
CASSVTSLSSYNEQFF
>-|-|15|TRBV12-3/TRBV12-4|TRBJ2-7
CASSLEGDDPYEQHF
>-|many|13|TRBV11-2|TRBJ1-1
CASSPHGTTEAFF
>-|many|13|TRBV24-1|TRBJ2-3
CATRPPGTDTQYF
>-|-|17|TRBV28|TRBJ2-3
CASSPIPFGGSTDTQYF
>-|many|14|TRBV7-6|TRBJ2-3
CASSPGRGTDTQYF
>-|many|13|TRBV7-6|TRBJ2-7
CASSLGGPGEQYF
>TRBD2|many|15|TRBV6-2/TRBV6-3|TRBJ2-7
CASSYGLAGVNEQYF
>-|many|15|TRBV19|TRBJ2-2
CASTPLQGPTGELFF
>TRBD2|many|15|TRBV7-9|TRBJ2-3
CASSSLAGEKDTQYF
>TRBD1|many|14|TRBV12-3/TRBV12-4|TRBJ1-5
CASSVGQGTQPQHF